This T cell receptor (beta chain) was obtained from a study of blood T cell repertoires in COVID-19. Profiling relied on immunoSEQ multiplex PCR, and the TCRdb table lists in-frame clones only, not all of them. The sample gives 110,000 to 150,000 clones, around 88% of which show up once; about 1.5% is in the top ten. Sequencing input: peripheral blood. The clonotype originates from a woman aged 55 to 70 with acute or convalescent COVID-19.

Written as DNA, the CDR3 is TGTGCCAGCAGCTTGGAGACAGGGGGGTACCAAGAGACCCAGTACTTC. This translates into CASSLETGGYQETQYF. V and J are TRBV5-5 and TRBJ2-5, with 9 bases lining up with TRBD1. Germline lookup yields CDR1 SGHKS and CDR2 YYEKEE (reference sequence). The CDR3 runs to 16 residues. V lost 0 bases to trimming and J lost 0 bases; unmatched junction nucleotides: 3.